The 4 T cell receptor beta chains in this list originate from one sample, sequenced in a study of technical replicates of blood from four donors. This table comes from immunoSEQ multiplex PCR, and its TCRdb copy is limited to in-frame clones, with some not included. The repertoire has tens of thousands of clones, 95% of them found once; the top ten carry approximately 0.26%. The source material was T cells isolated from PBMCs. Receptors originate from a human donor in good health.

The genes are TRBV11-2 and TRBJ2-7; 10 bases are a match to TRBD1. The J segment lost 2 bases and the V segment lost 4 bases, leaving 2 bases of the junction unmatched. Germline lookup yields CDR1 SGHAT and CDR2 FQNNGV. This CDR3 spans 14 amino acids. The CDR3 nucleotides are TGTGCCAGCAGCTATGGACAGGGGGCCTACGAGCAGTACTTC. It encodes CASSYGQGAYEQYF. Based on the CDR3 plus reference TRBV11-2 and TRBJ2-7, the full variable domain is EAGVAQSPRYKIIEKRQSVAFWCNPISGHATLYWYQQILGQGPKLLIQFQNNGVVDDSQLPKDRFSAERLKGVDSTLKIQPAKLEDSAVYLCASSYGQGAYEQYFGPGTRLTVT.

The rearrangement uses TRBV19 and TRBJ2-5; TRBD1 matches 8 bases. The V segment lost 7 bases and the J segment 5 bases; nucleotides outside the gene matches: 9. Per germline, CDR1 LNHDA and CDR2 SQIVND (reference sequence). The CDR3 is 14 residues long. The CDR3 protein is CASKVTGGRETQYF. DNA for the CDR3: TGTGCCAGTAAGGTCACAGGGGGGAGGGAGACCCAGTACTTC.

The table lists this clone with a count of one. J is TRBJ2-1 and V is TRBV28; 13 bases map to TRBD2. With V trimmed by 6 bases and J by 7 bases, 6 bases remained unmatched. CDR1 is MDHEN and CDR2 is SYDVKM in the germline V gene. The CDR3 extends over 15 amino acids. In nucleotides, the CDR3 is TGTGCCAGCAGCCGGACTAGCGGGAGTATGAATGAGCAGTTCTTC. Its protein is CASSRTSGSMNEQFF.

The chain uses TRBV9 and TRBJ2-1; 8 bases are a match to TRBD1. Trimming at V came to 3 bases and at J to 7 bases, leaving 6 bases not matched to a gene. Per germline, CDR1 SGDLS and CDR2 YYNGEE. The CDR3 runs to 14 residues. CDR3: CASSADRDINEQFF. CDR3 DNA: TGTGCCAGCAGCGCGGACAGGGATATTAATGAGCAGTTCTTC.